Below, 9 T cell receptor beta chains from the same sample are listed, as sequenced in a study of cytomegalovirus exposure and HLA in healthy donors. Vbeta (60) and Jbeta (13) primers were used in the PCR. Only in-frame clones appear in the TCRdb table, and some are missing; sequencing was by immunoSEQ multiplex PCR. Counted here are just over 150,000 clones, around four fifths occurring once; the ten biggest clones make up about 1.4%. Sequences were obtained from PBMCs. These receptors were obtained from a woman aged 25 to 39 in good health and CMV-seronegative.

The chain recombines TRBV5-1 with TRBJ1-2; no definite D call. Germline CDR1 SGHRS, CDR2 YFSETQ. The ends were cut back, 0 bases at V and 4 bases at J, with 13 bases in the middle. CDR3 length: 15 residues. CDR3 in amino acids: CASSLDAGLGYGYTF. In DNA form, the CDR3 reads TGCGCCAGCAGCTTGGACGCAGGCTTAGGCTATGGCTACACCTTC.

The chain links TRBV5-1 to TRBJ2-5; 12 bases are a match to TRBD1. Germline values: CDR1 SGHRS, CDR2 YFSETQ. This CDR3 has 16 residues. V was clipped by 0 bases and J by 5 bases; unmatched bases: 5. CDR3 DNA: TGCGCCAGCAGCTTGGGGGACAGGGGGCAAGAGGAGACCCAGTACTTC. This translates into CASSLGDRGQEETQYF.

The V call is TRBV7-8, the J call TRBJ1-2; a possible D gene is TRBD1 (5 bases). The ends were cut back, 5 bases at V and 0 bases at J, with 7 bases in the middle. Germline V CDR1 and CDR2: SGHVS, FQNEAQ. The CDR3 extends over 13 amino acids. This CDR3 is CASSKTANYGYTF. For the CDR3, the DNA is TGTGCCAGCAGCAAGACAGCTAACTATGGCTACACCTTC.

J is TRBJ2-5 and V is TRBV5-1; D uncertain. In germline, CDR1 is SGHRS, CDR2 YFSETQ. The CDR3 loop spans 15 amino acids. V was clipped by 0 bases and J by 5 bases, with 14 bases between them. As DNA, the CDR3 is TGCGCCAGCAGCTTGGTCTTCGCGGATGGCGAGACCCAGTACTTC. Protein sequence: CASSLVFADGETQYF.

The chain uses TRBV7-9 and TRBJ2-2; D remains unclear. This CDR3 contains 16 residues. V was clipped by 3 bases and J by 3 bases, with 14 bases between them. The germline V gene encodes CDR1 SEHNR and CDR2 FQNEAQ (reference sequence). The CDR3: CASSFVFSSDTGELFF. DNA of the CDR3: TGTGCCAGCAGCTTCGTGTTTAGCTCTGACACCGGGGAGCTGTTTTTT.

This chain connects TRBV30 to TRBJ2-3; 9 nucleotides line up with TRBD2. CDR3 length: 15 amino acids. Germline V gene data show CDR1 as GTSNPN and CDR2 as SVGIG (reference sequence). V lost 0 bases, J lost 5 bases, and 6 bases stayed unmatched. In nucleotides, the CDR3 is TGTGCCTGGAGTGTAGGGCGGGGGGGCAAAGATACGCAGTATTTT. Protein: CAWSVGRGGKDTQYF.

V and J are TRBV2 and TRBJ1-6; D is unclear. Trimming stripped 4 bases from V and 7 bases from J, with 11 bases between. Looked up from germline, CDR1 is SNHLY and CDR2 is FYNNEI. CDR3 length: 14 residues. The CDR3 bases are TGTGCCAGCAGTGTCCTAGGAGGGAATTCACCCCTCCACTTT. This sequence encodes CASSVLGGNSPLHF.

This sequence joins TRBV7-8 and TRBJ2-3; no definite D call. CDR3 length equals 17 residues. Trimming removed 5 bases at V and 0 bases at J, with 18 bases between. Germline V gives CDR1 SGHVS, CDR2 FQNEAQ. The CDR3 DNA is TGTGCCAGCAGCCAGTTCCGTAACTACCGGAGCACAGATACGCAGTATTTT. Translating gives CASSQFRNYRSTDTQYF. The entire variable domain, with the rest obtained from reference TRBV7-8 and TRBJ2-3, is as follows: GAGVSQSPRYKVAKRGQDVALRCDPISGHVSLFWYQQALGQGPEFLTYFQNEAQLDKSGLPSDRFFAERPEGSVSTLKIQRTQQEDSAVYLCASSQFRNYRSTDTQYFGPGTRLTVL.

Only a few counts were recorded for this clone. The V and J genes are TRBV7-9 and TRBJ1-1; 8 positions match TRBD1. Trimming removed 5 bases from V and 3 bases from J; junction bases left unmatched: 5. CDR1 SEHNR and CDR2 FQNEAQ come from the germline V gene (reference sequence). The CDR3 spans 14 residues. CDR3 DNA sequence: TGTGCCAGCAGCCGGGGACAGGAAGACACTGAAGCTTTCTTT. This translates into CASSRGQEDTEAFF.